This paragraph reports one TCR beta chain. The antigen is undetermined. This sample is drawn from a study of shared clonotypes between healthy human individuals. The authors split each subset's genomic DNA evenly across several immunoSEQ plates. Unsorted PBMC DNA was sequenced on ten immunoSEQ deep assay plates. Profiled with immunoSEQ multiplex PCR; TCRdb holds only in-frame clones, not every one. Of approximately 500,000 clones in the sample, roughly 80% were seen once. Study-wide points: Only a few donors were included, so the genetic and exposure-history diversity represented was limited.

There were only Caucasian adults among the donors, and all lived in Nashville, Tennessee. Trimming cost V 5 bases and J 0 bases; bases outside gene matches: 8. Germline-derived CDR1 and CDR2 are SNHLY and FYNNEI. The CDR3 runs 16 residues. The receptor's source is a woman in her forties in good health. Some clones in this sample may be carry-over from other donors' samples. Sequencing input: PBMCs. The rearrangement uses TRBV2 and TRBJ1-1; the match to TRBD1 covers 8 bases. This chain's CDR3 is CASSPQGAGLNTEAFF. DNA for the CDR3: TGTGCCAGCAGTCCCCAGGGGGCAGGATTGAACACTGAAGCTTTCTTT.